This TCR beta chain is drawn from a study of cytomegalovirus exposure and HLA in healthy donors. With regard to this clone: Its antigen is unidentified.

13 Jbeta primers and 60 Vbeta primers were used for the PCR. Under the authors' procedure: Later, tens of millions of unique TCR beta chains were counted in an analysis, and about 10 million of them were shared. Sequencing was performed with immunoSEQ multiplex PCR; in TCRdb, only in-frame clones are kept and a portion is missing. The DNA was the basis for D and trimming; V, J and clone size are from that table. The profile shows 60,000 or so clones, about 72% of them singletons. General study findings and limits: Later on, an analysis found that several of the most significant clusters appeared to be linked to common viral pathogens, which included parvovirus B19.

V lost 3 bases and J lost 5, with 14 bases in between. CDR3 length: 15 residues. Germline V gives CDR1 LGHNA, CDR2 YNFKEQ. The sequencing input was PBMCs. The receptor's source is a man aged 50-59 years in good health and CMV-seropositive. This rearrangement joins TRBV4-2 to TRBJ2-1; the D gene is possibly TRBD2 (5 bases). The CDR3 reads CASSHPSGGDNEQFF. DNA of the CDR3: TGTGCCAGCAGCCACCCAAGCGGCGGCGACAATGAGCAGTTCTTC.